This TCR beta chain was identified during a study of T cell responses to AZD1222 COVID-19 vaccine. Study results and caveats: Reportedly, nearly half of unique spike TCRs recognized epitopes outside B.1.351/B.1.1.7 mutations.

Generated by immunoSEQ multiplex PCR, the TCRdb table keeps only in-frame clones and is missing some. This repertoire shows about 100,000 clones, about 89% found once; its top ten account for roughly 4.2%. With respect to this clone: The antigen is not known.

Germline trimming cut 7 bases from V and 6 bases from J; bases unmatched to any gene: 6. In germline, CDR1 is LNHDA, CDR2 SQIVND (reference sequence). This CDR3 spans 13 amino acids. The TCR originated in an adult in good health. The chain uses TRBV19 and TRBJ1-5, with TRBD1 identical over 7 bases. Source: peripheral blood, taken on day 0 of MenACWY control vaccination. The CDR3 loop reads CASKSPGGQPQHF. In nucleotides, the CDR3 is TGTGCCAGTAAATCCCCAGGGGGTCAGCCCCAGCATTTT. Full variable domain (rest looked up from reference TRBV19 and TRBJ1-5): DGGITQSPKYLFRKEGQNVTLSCEQNLNHDAMYWYRQDPGQGLRLIYYSQIVNDFQKGDIAEGYSVSREKKESFPLTVTSAQKNPTAFYLCASKSPGGQPQHFGDGTRLSIL.